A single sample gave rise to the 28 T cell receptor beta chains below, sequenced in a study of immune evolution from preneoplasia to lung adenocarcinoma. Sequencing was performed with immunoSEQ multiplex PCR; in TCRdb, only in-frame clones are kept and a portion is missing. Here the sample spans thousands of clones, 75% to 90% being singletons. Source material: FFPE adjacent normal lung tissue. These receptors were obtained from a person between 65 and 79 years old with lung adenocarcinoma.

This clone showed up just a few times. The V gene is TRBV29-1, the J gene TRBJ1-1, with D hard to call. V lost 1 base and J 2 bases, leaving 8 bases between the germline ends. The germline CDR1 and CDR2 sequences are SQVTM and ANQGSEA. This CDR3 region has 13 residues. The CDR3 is CSVEGEGNTEAFF. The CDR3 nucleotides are TGCAGCGTTGAAGGCGAGGGCAACACTGAAGCTTTCTTT.

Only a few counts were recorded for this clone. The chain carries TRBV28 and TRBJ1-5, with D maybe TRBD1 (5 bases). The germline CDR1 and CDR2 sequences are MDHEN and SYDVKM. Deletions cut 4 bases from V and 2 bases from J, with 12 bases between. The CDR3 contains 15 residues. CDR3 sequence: CASSWVRVGNQPQHF. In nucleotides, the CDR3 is TGTGCCAGCAGTTGGGTCAGGGTGGGCAATCAGCCCCAGCATTTT. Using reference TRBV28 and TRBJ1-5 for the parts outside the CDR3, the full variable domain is DVKVTQSSRYLVKRTGEKVFLECVQDMDHENMFWYRQDPGLGLRLIYFSYDVKMKEKGDIPEGYSVSREKKERFSLILESASTNQTSMYLCASSWVRVGNQPQHFGDGTRLSIL.

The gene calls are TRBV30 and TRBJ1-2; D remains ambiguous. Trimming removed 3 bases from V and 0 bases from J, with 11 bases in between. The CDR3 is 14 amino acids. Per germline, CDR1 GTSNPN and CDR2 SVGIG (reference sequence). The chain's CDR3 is CAWRLTSPNYGYTF. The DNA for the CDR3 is TGTGCCTGGAGGTTGACTTCCCCTAACTATGGCTACACCTTC.

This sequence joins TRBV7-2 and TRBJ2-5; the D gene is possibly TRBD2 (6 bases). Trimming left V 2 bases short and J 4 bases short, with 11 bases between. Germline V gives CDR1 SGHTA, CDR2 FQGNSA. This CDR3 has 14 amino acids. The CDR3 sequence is CASSLQAGTETQYF. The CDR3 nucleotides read TGTGCCAGCAGCTTACAGGCGGGGACAGAGACCCAGTACTTC.

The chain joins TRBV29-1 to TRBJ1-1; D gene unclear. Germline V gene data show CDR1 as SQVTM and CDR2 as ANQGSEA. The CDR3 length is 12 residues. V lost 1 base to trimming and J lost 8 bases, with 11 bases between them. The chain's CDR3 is CSVEVEGYEAFF. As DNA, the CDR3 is TGCAGCGTTGAAGTCGAGGGTTACGAAGCTTTCTTT.

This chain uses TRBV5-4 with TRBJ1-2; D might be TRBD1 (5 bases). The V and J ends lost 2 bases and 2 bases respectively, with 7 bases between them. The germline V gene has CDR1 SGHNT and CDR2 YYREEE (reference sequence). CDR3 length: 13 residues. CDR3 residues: CASSLRGNYGYTF. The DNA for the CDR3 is TGTGCCAGCAGCTTAAGGGGAAACTATGGCTACACCTTC.

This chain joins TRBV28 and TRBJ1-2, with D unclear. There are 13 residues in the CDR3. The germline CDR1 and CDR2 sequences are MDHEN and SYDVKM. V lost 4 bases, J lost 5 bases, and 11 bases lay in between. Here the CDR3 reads CASSSPRDYGYTF. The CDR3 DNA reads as TGTGCCAGCAGTTCGCCAAGGGATTATGGCTACACCTTC.

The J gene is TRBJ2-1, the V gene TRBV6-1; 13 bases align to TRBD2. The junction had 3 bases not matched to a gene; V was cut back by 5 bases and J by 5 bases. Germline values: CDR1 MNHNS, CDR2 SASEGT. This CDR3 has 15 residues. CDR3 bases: TGTGCCAGCAGTCCCGGGACTAGCGGGGACAATGAGCAGTTCTTC. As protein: CASSPGTSGDNEQFF.

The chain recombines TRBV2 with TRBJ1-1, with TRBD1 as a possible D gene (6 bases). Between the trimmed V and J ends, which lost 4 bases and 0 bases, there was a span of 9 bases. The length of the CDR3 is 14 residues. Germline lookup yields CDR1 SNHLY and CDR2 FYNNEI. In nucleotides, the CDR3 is TGTGCCAGCAGTGTTCAGGGGATGAACACTGAAGCTTTCTTT. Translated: CASSVQGMNTEAFF.

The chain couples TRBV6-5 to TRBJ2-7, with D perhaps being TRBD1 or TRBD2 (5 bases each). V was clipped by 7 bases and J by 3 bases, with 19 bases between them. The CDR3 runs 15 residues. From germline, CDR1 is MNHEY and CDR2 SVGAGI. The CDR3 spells CASTLGRGFRYEQYF. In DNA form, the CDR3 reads TGTGCCAGCACTCTGGGGCGAGGGTTCCGCTACGAGCAGTACTTC.

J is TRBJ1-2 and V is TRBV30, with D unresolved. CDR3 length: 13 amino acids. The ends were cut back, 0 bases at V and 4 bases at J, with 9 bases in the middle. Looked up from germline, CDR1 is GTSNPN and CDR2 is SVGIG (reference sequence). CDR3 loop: CAWSVGSFYGYTF. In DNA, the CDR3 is TGTGCCTGGAGTGTAGGGTCGTTCTATGGCTACACCTTC.

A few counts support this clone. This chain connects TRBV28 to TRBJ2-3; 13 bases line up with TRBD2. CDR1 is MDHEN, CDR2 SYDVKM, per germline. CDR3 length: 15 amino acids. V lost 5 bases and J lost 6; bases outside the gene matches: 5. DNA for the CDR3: TGTGCCAGCAGTGTTGGGACTAGCGGGATTGATACGCAGTATTTT. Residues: CASSVGTSGIDTQYF.

This chain's CDR3 is CASSSLGELFF. The CDR3 coding sequence is TGTGCCAGCAGTTCTCTCGGGGAGCTGTTTTTT. The chain is built from TRBV6-5 and TRBJ2-2; D gene ambiguous. Germline V gives CDR1 MNHEY, CDR2 SVGAGI. The CDR3 contains 11 residues. V was cut by 4 bases and J by 7 bases, with 4 bases left in between.

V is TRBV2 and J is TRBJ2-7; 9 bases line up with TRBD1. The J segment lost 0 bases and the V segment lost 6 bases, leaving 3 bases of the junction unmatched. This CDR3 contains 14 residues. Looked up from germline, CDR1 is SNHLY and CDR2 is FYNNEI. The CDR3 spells CASRGQGSSYEQYF. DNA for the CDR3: TGTGCCAGCAGGGGACAGGGATCCTCCTACGAGCAGTACTTC. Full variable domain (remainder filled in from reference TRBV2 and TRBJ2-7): EPEVTQTPSHQVTQMGQEVILRCVPISNHLYFYWYRQILGQKVEFLVSFYNNEISEKSEIFDDQFSVERPDGSNFTLKIRSTKLEDSAMYFCASRGQGSSYEQYFGPGTRLTVT.

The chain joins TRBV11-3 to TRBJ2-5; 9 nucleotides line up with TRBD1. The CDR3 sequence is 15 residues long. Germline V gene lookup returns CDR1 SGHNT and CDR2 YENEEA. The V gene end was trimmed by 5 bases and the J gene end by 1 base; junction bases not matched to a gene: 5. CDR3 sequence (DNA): TGTGCCAGCAGCACGACAGGGGGGATCCAAGAGACCCAGTACTTC. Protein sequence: CASSTTGGIQETQYF.

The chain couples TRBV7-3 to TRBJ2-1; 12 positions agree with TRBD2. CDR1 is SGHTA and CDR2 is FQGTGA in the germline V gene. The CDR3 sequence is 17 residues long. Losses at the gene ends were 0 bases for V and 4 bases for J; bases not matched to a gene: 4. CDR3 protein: CASSLTTGLAGYNEQFF. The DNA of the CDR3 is TGTGCCAGCAGCTTAACCACTGGACTAGCGGGGTACAATGAGCAGTTCTTC.

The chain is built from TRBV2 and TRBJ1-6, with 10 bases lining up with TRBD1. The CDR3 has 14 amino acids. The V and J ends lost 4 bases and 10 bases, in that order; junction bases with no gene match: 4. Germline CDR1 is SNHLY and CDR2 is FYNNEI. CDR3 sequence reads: CASSGDRGGSPLHF. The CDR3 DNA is TGTGCCAGCAGTGGGGACAGGGGAGGATCACCCCTCCACTTT.

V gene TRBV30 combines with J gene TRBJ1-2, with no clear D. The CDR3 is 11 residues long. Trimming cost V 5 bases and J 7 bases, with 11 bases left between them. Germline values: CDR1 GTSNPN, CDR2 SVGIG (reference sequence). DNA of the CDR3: TGTGCCTGGTCCTATTGGGCTGGCTACACCTTC. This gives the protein CAWSYWAGYTF.

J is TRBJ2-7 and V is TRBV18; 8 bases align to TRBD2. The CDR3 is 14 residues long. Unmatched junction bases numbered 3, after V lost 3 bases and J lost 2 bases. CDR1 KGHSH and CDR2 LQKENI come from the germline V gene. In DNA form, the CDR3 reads TGTGCCAGCTCACCCGGGAGGGGCCCCTACGAGCAGTACTTC. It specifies CASSPGRGPYEQYF.

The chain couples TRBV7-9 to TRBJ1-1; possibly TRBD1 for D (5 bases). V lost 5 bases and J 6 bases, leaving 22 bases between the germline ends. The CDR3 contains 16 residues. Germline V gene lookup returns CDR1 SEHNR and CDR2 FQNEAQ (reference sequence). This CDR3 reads CASSLPTLVQGSEAFF. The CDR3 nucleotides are TGTGCCAGCAGCCTTCCAACGTTGGTTCAGGGTTCTGAAGCTTTCTTT. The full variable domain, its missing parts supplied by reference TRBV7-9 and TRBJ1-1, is DTGVSQNPRHKITKRGQNVTFRCDPISEHNRLYWYRQTLGQGPEFLTYFQNEAQLEKSRLLSDRFSAERPKGSFSTLEIQRTEQGDSAMYLCASSLPTLVQGSEAFFGQGTRLTVV.

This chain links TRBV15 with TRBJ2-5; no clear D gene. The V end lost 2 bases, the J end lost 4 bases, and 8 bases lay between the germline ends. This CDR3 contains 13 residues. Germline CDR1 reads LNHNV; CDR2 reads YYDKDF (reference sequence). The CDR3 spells CATSRSVLETQYF. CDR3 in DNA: TGTGCCACCAGCAGATCAGTTCTAGAGACCCAGTACTTC.

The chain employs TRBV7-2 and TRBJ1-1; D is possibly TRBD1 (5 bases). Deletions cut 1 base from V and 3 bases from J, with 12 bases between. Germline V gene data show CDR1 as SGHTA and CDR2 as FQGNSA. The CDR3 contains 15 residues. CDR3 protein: CASSLDRSRDTEAFF. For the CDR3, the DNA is TGTGCCAGCAGCTTAGATCGGTCCAGGGACACTGAAGCTTTCTTT.

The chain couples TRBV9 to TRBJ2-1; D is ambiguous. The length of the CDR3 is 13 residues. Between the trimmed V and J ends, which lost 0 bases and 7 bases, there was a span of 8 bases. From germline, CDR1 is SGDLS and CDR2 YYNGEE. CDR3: CASSVVVGNEQFF. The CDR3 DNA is TGTGCCAGCAGCGTAGTGGTAGGAAATGAGCAGTTCTTC.

CDR3 sequence reads: CASSQDAALRLFF. In nucleotides, the CDR3 is TGCGCCAGCAGCCAAGATGCGGCCCTGAGGCTGTTTTTT. This chain uses TRBV4-1 with TRBJ2-2; D remains ambiguous. The CDR3 totals 13 residues. Germline-derived CDR1 and CDR2 are MGHRA and YSYEKL. V lost 0 bases, J lost 13 bases, and 12 bases lay in between.

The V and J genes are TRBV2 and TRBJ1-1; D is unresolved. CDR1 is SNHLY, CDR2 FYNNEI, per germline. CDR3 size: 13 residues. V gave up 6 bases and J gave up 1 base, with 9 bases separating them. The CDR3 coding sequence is TGTGCCAGCAGCCCGGGTCAGAACACTGAAGCTTTCTTT. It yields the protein CASSPGQNTEAFF.

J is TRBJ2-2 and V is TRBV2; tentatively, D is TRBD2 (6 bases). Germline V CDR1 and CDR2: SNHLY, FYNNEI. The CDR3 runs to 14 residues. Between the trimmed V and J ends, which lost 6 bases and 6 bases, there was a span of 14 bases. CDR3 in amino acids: CASRPRTTSGELFF. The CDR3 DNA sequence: TGTGCCAGCAGGCCGAGGACTACATCCGGGGAGCTGTTTTTT.

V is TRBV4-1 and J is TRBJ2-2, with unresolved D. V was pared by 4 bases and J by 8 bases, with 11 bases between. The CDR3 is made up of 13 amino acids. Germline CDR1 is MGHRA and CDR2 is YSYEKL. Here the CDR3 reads CASSPWGRGELFF. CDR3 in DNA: TGCGCCAGCAGCCCGTGGGGAAGAGGGGAGCTGTTTTTT.

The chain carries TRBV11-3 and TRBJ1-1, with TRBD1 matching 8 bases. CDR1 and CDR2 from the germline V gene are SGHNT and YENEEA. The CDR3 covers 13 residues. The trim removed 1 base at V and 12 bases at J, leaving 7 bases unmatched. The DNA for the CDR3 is TGTGCCAGCAGCTTAGGGCGACAGGGGTTGACTTTCTTT. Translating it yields CASSLGRQGLTFF.